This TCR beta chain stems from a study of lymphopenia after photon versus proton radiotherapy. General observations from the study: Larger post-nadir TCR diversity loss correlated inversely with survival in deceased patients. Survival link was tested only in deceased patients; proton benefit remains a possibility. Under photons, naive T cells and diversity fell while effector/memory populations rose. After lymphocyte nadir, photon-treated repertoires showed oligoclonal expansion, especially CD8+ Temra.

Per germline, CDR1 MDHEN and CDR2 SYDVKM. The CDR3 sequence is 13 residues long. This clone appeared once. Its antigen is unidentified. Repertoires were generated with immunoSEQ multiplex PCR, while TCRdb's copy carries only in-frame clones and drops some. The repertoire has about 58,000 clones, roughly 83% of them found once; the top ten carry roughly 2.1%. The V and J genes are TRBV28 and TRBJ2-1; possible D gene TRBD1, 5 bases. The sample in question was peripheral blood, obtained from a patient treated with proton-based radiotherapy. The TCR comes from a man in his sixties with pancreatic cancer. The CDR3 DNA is TGTGCTCATCAGGGCACCCCTACAATGAGGCAGTTCTTC. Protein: CAHQGTPTMRQFF.